These 11 T cell receptor beta chains share one sample of origin, sequenced in a study of T cell responses to AZD1222 COVID-19 vaccine. Here immunoSEQ multiplex PCR was the method, and the copy in TCRdb shows in-frame clones only, minus some. The data contain approximately 170,000 clones, around 93% of them singletons. The input for sequencing was peripheral blood, taken on day 0 of AZD1222 vaccination. Every receptor here comes from an adult in good health.

The chain couples TRBV28 to TRBJ1-2; TRBD1 matches at 10 bases. The germline V gene encodes CDR1 MDHEN and CDR2 SYDVKM. The CDR3 loop spans 15 amino acids. Unmatched junction bases numbered 3, after V lost 3 bases and J lost 2 bases. The chain's CDR3 is CASSLPGQGNYGYTF. The CDR3 bases are TGTGCCAGCAGTTTGCCGGGACAGGGGAACTATGGCTACACCTTC.

This chain uses TRBV4-1 with TRBJ2-4; 14 positions agree with TRBD2. J was trimmed by 0 bases and V by 3 bases; bases with no gene match: 10. Germline V CDR1 and CDR2: MGHRA, YSYEKL. The CDR3 consists of 20 residues. DNA of the CDR3: TGCGCCAGCAGCCAGGATCCGGGACTAGCGGGAGTTGAAGCCAAAAACATTCAGTACTTC. Its protein product is CASSQDPGLAGVEAKNIQYF.

The chain is built from TRBV11-1 and TRBJ2-2, with 11 bases lining up with TRBD1. CDR1 is SGHAT, CDR2 FQDESV, per germline (reference sequence). The J segment lost 5 bases and the V segment lost 5 bases, leaving 7 bases of the junction unmatched. The CDR3 totals 16 residues. The CDR3 loop reads CASSRGTGGVTGELFF. For the CDR3, the DNA is TGTGCCAGCAGCCGCGGGACAGGGGGGGTAACCGGGGAGCTGTTTTTT.

The rearrangement joins TRBV7-9 to TRBJ1-4, with D unclear. Deletions cut 2 bases from V and 7 bases from J, with 8 bases between. The CDR3 extends over 13 amino acids. Looked up from germline, CDR1 is SEHNR and CDR2 is FQNEAQ (reference sequence). CDR3 sequence: CASSLKSTEKLFF. The CDR3 nucleotides are TGTGCCAGCAGCTTAAAAAGTACTGAAAAACTGTTTTTT.

The V and J genes are TRBV4-1 and TRBJ2-7; 9 bases line up with TRBD2. The CDR3 has 15 residues. Germline trimming cut 6 bases from V and 2 bases from J; bases unmatched to any gene: 8. CDR1 is MGHRA and CDR2 is YSYEKL in the germline V gene. The chain's CDR3 is CASRLQLAGPYEQYF. In nucleotides, the CDR3 is TGCGCCAGCAGACTCCAGCTAGCGGGGCCCTACGAGCAGTACTTC.

V usage is TRBV5-1 and J usage is TRBJ2-3; tentative D call: TRBD1 (6 bases). Trimming stripped 3 bases from V and 4 bases from J, with 9 bases between. The CDR3 spans 13 residues. Germline V gene sequence: CDR1 SGHRS, CDR2 YFSETQ. CDR3: CASSWTVPDTQYF. In nucleotides, the CDR3 is TGCGCCAGCAGCTGGACAGTCCCAGATACGCAGTATTTT.

The chain has TRBV6-5 and TRBJ2-5; 8 bases are a match to TRBD2. The CDR3 consists of 15 residues. Germline values: CDR1 MNHEY, CDR2 SVGAGI. J was trimmed by 5 bases and V by 5 bases; bases with no gene match: 10. CDR3 residues: CASSRYSGVQETQYF. DNA of the CDR3: TGTGCCAGCAGTCGGTATAGCGGGGTCCAGGAGACCCAGTACTTC.

The rearrangement joins TRBV28 to TRBJ2-5; D is unclear. V shed 2 bases and J shed 5 bases, with 3 bases lying between them. The CDR3 totals 11 residues. Germline assignment: CDR1 MDHEN and CDR2 SYDVKM. The CDR3, as DNA: TGTGCCAGCAGTTTAAAGGAGACCCAGTACTTC. Its translation: CASSLKETQYF.

The chain combines TRBV12-3 or TRBV12-4 with TRBJ2-1; D is unresolved. Trimming took 6 bases from V and 9 from J, leaving 15 bases between them. The CDR3 covers 13 residues. The CDR3 loop is CASSPGFSGEQFF. CDR3 bases: TGTGCCAGCAGCCCCGGCTTTTCCGGTGAGCAGTTCTTC.

The V call is TRBV2, the J call TRBJ1-2; D is unresolved. V lost 4 bases and J 8 bases, leaving 14 bases between the germline ends. Germline lookup yields CDR1 SNHLY and CDR2 FYNNEI. The CDR3 covers 13 residues. The CDR3 nucleotides are TGTGCCAGCAGTGTGCGTCTAGTTGGAGGCTACACCTTC. It specifies CASSVRLVGGYTF.

The V and J genes are TRBV7-9 and TRBJ2-7; D call uncertain. V was clipped by 3 bases and J by 3 bases, with 12 bases between them. Germline V lookup: CDR1 SEHNR, CDR2 FQNEAQ (reference sequence). The CDR3 sequence is 14 residues long. CDR3 DNA: TGTGCCAGCAGCTTTGATGGAATCCTCTACGAGCAGTACTTC. It codes for CASSFDGILYEQYF. Combining the CDR3 with reference TRBV7-9 and TRBJ2-7 gives the whole variable domain DTGVSQNPRHKITKRGQNVTFRCDPISEHNRLYWYRQTLGQGPEFLTYFQNEAQLEKSRLLSDRFSAERPKGSFSTLEIQRTEQGDSAMYLCASSFDGILYEQYFGPGTRLTVT.